This TCR beta chain was sequenced for a study of cytomegalovirus exposure and HLA in healthy donors. Study-level background: Unique TCRs numbering approximately 80 million, obtained from HLA-typed donors, made up an early data release. Whole-study results and caveats: Presence/absence results assume similar sequencing depth per donor, which may not hold. A previous analysis found most TCR beta V segments productive roughly 90% or roughly 30% of the time.

60 Vbeta and 13 Jbeta primers were used in PCR. Only in-frame clones appear in the TCRdb table, and some are missing; sequencing was by immunoSEQ multiplex PCR. The sample holds 130,000 or so clones, approximately 10% seen once. This clone was seen only a few times. The target antigen is unknown. Germline V CDR1 and CDR2: SGHTA, FQGNSA. This CDR3 contains 13 residues. The ends were cut back, 5 bases at V and 7 bases at J, with 11 bases in the middle. The V gene is TRBV7-2, the J gene TRBJ1-4; weak D call: TRBD1 (5 bases). This receptor was obtained from a woman in her forties in good health and CMV-seropositive. Specimen: PBMCs. CDR3 amino acids: CASSPGRAEKLFF. In DNA form, the CDR3 reads TGTGCCAGCAGCCCCGGCAGGGCTGAAAAACTGTTTTTT.